This is a list of T cell receptor beta chains from one sample in a study of blood T cell repertoires in COVID-19. Clones were read by immunoSEQ multiplex PCR, and TCRdb kept only the in-frame ones, dropping some. The data contain hundreds of thousands of clones, 85% to 90% of them seen just once; the ten biggest clones take up 5.5% to 7%. Sequenced: peripheral blood. The receptors derive from a man older than 75 with acute or convalescent COVID-19. CDR3s include the opening cysteine and the closing phenylalanine or tryptophan. The order of the fields is V gene, clone size, D gene, J gene, CDR3 length, CDR3 protein, CDR3 DNA. D genes are given only for firm matches. Size is stated for part of the rows, as once, few or many counts, or as a class when the clone is expanded.

V gene: TRBV28
clone size: -
D gene: -
J gene: TRBJ2-3
CDR3 length: 11
CDR3 protein: CASSLLDTQYF
CDR3 DNA: TGTGCCAGCAGTTTACTAGATACGCAGTATTTT

V gene: TRBV3-1/TRBV3-2
clone size: -
D gene: TRBD2
J gene: TRBJ2-3
CDR3 length: 15
CDR3 protein: CASSRGSGNTDTQYF
CDR3 DNA: TGTGCCAGCAGCCGTGGTAGCGGGAACACAGATACGCAGTATTTT

V gene: TRBV13
clone size: -
D gene: -
J gene: TRBJ2-3
CDR3 length: 13
CDR3 protein: CASSLQGSDTQYF
CDR3 DNA: TGTGCCAGCAGCTTACAGGGCTCAGATACGCAGTATTTT

V gene: TRBV15
clone size: -
D gene: -
J gene: TRBJ1-1
CDR3 length: 17
CDR3 protein: CATSGAGAGSRNTEAFF
CDR3 DNA: TGTGCCACCAGCGGGGCTGGGGCAGGGTCGCGGAACACTGAAGCTTTCTTT

V gene: TRBV23-1
clone size: -
D gene: -
J gene: TRBJ2-4
CDR3 length: 22
CDR3 protein: CASSQCPRPEAITTVAKNIQYF
CDR3 DNA: TGCGCCAGCAGTCAATGCCCGAGACCCGAAGCGATAACGACCGTAGCCAAAAACATTCAGTACTTC

V gene: TRBV2
clone size: -
D gene: TRBD1
J gene: TRBJ1-5
CDR3 length: 16
CDR3 protein: CASRDGQGAGNQPQHF
CDR3 DNA: TGTGCCAGCAGGGACGGACAGGGGGCTGGCAATCAGCCCCAGCATTTT

V gene: TRBV6-2/TRBV6-3
clone size: -
D gene: TRBD1
J gene: TRBJ1-1
CDR3 length: 15
CDR3 protein: CASSRRQGLSTEAFF
CDR3 DNA: TGTGCCAGCAGCCGACGACAGGGGTTGAGCACTGAAGCTTTCTTT

V gene: TRBV7-2
clone size: once
D gene: -
J gene: TRBJ1-3
CDR3 length: 15
CDR3 protein: CASSLMGGTGNTIYF
CDR3 DNA: TGTGCCAGCAGCCTTATGGGGGGAACTGGAAACACCATATATTTT

V gene: TRBV28
clone size: once
D gene: -
J gene: TRBJ1-4
CDR3 length: 13
CDR3 protein: CASNDRTNEKLFF
CDR3 DNA: TGTGCCAGCAATGACAGGACAAATGAAAAACTGTTTTTT

V gene: TRBV5-4
clone size: few
D gene: -
J gene: TRBJ1-5
CDR3 length: 15
CDR3 protein: CASSFGGRDNQPQHF
CDR3 DNA: TGTGCCAGCAGCTTTGGGGGGAGAGACAATCAGCCCCAGCATTTT

V gene: TRBV5-4
clone size: -
D gene: TRBD2
J gene: TRBJ2-1
CDR3 length: 16
CDR3 protein: CASSVGGGTSYNEQFF
CDR3 DNA: TGTGCCAGCAGCGTAGGCGGGGGAACCTCCTACAATGAGCAGTTCTTC

V gene: TRBV7-6
clone size: -
D gene: -
J gene: TRBJ2-6
CDR3 length: 16
CDR3 protein: CASSLAQGSGANVLTF
CDR3 DNA: TGTGCCAGCAGCTTAGCTCAGGGCTCTGGGGCCAACGTCCTGACTTTC

V gene: TRBV12-5
clone size: -
D gene: -
J gene: TRBJ2-6
CDR3 length: 13
CDR3 protein: CASASSGANVLTF
CDR3 DNA: TGTGCTAGTGCCTCCTCTGGGGCCAACGTCCTGACTTTC

V gene: TRBV6-5
clone size: -
D gene: TRBD1
J gene: TRBJ2-4
CDR3 length: 12
CDR3 protein: CASITGENIQYF
CDR3 DNA: TGTGCCAGCATAACAGGGGAAAACATTCAGTACTTC

V gene: TRBV7-9
clone size: -
D gene: -
J gene: TRBJ1-4
CDR3 length: 11
CDR3 protein: CASSSPLKLFF
CDR3 DNA: TGTGCCAGCAGCTCACCACTAAAACTGTTTTTT